Included here is one T cell receptor (beta chain) sequence, with context. Antigen specificity is unknown. These data are taken from a study of B cell selection in AIRE deficiency. Study results and caveats: Of 3657 shared Treg TCRbeta sequences, under 40% were healthy-donor-only and around 9.5% patient-only. About 30.6% of healthy-shared Treg sequences were found among patient Tconv cells. TCRbeta-only data showed about 35% of shared healthy Treg sequences in healthy Tconv.

TCRdb's copy holds only in-frame clones and misses some; the assay was immunoSEQ multiplex PCR. There are roughly 22,000 clones in the sample; over 90% occur only once, and roughly 1.9% lies in the top ten. Regulatory T cells were sorted as CD4+CD25hiCD127low/negative cells. CDR1 and CDR2 (germline): LNHDA, SQIVND (reference sequence). V shed 10 bases and J shed 2 bases, with 18 bases lying between them. The CDR3 is 15 residues long. The source material was Tregs sorted from PBMCs. This sequence joins TRBV19 and TRBJ1-5; possible D gene TRBD1, 5 bases. This clonotype was sampled from a human donor with AIRE deficiency. DNA of the CDR3: TGTGCCACCCTAAATCAGGGTGTGGGCAATCAGCCCCAGCATTTT. Translating it yields CATLNQGVGNQPQHF.